The 4 T cell receptor beta chains below all came from one sample that was sequenced in a study of CD8 T cells in ankylosing spondylitis. Study-level findings and limits: Ankylosing spondylitis blood seemed to carry a telltale TCR beta motif made of under 10 highly homologous variants.

No antigen is known for these receptors. TCRdb reprocessed the 5' RACE reads with MiXCR, giving one entry per CDR3 protein. The sample has hundreds of thousands of distinct CDR3 sequences; approximately 12% are singletons. The material sequenced was blood, either unsorted or a sorted T cell fraction (not recorded which). The source of these receptors is a male donor with ankylosing spondylitis.

The V gene is TRBV15, the J gene TRBJ2-1; D is undetermined. This CDR3 spans 13 amino acids. V lost 8 bases to trimming and J lost 8 bases, with 16 bases between them. Germline V gene sequence: CDR1 LNHNV, CDR2 YYDKDF (reference sequence). CDR3 sequence: CATPNGPPDEQFF. The CDR3 DNA reads as TGTGCCACCCCCAACGGACCCCCGGATGAGCAGTTCTTC.

This clonotype was seen only a few times. The chain couples TRBV7-2 to TRBJ1-5; D is unresolved. From germline, CDR1 is SGHTA and CDR2 FQGNSA. Trimming removed 0 bases at V and 6 bases at J, with 9 bases between. This CDR3 is built from 14 residues. CDR3 region: CASSLARVGQPQHF. Written as DNA, the CDR3 is TGTGCCAGCAGCTTAGCCCGGGTAGGTCAGCCCCAGCATTTT.

The chain couples TRBV20-1 to TRBJ2-7; TRBD2 matches at 7 bases. CDR1 DFQATT and CDR2 SNEGSKA come from the germline V gene (reference sequence). CDR3 length: 13 residues. The ends lost 3 bases at V and 3 bases at J; junction bases unmatched: 5. The CDR3 loop reads CSASPAGYYEQYF. CDR3 nucleotides: TGCAGTGCTAGCCCAGCGGGGTACTACGAGCAGTACTTC.

This clonotype was found many times. The chain recombines TRBV20-1 with TRBJ2-2; D is perhaps TRBD2 (6 bases). Germline lookup yields CDR1 DFQATT and CDR2 SNEGSKA (reference sequence). The CDR3 contains 14 residues. Trimming shortened V by 6 bases and J by 3 bases, and 14 bases separated the two germline ends. In nucleotides, the CDR3 is TGCAGTGCCCCCGGGACTTTCTACACCGGGGAGCTGTTTTTT. Its translation: CSAPGTFYTGELFF.